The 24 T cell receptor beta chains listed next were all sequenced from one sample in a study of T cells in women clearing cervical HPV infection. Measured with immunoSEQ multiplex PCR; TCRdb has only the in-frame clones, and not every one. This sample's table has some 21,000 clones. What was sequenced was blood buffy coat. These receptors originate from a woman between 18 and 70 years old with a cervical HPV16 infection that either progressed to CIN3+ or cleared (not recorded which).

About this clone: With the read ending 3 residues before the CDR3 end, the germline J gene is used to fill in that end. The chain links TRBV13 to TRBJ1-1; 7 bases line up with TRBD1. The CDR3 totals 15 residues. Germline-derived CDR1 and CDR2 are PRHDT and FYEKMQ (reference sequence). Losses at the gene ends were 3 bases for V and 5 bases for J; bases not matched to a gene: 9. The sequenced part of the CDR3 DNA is TGTGCCAGCAGCTTCTCGACAGGGAGACGGACTGAA. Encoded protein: CASSFSTGRRTE. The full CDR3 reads CASSFSTGRRTEAFF.

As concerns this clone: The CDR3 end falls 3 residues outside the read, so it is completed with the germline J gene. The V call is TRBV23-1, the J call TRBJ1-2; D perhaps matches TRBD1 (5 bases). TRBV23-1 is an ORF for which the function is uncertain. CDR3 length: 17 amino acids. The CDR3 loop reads CASSQSSGRGCTDTYTF. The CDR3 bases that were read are TGCGCCAGCAGTCAATCTTCCGGGAGGGGCTGCACAGATACC.

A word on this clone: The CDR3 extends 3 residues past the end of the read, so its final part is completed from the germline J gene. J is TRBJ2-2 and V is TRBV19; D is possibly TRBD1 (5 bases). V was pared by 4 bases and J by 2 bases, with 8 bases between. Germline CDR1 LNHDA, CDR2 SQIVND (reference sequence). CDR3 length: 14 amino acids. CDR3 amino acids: CASSRQGNTGELFF. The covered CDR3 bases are TGTGCCAGTAGTAGGCAGGGTAACACCGGGGAG.

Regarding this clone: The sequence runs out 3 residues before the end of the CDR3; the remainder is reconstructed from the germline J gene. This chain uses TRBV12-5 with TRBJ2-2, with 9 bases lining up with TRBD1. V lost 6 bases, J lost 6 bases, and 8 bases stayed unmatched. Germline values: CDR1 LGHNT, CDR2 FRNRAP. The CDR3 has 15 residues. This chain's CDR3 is CASGRDREVPGELFF. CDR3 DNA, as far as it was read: TGTGCTAGTGGCAGGGACAGGGAGGTACCCGGGGAG.

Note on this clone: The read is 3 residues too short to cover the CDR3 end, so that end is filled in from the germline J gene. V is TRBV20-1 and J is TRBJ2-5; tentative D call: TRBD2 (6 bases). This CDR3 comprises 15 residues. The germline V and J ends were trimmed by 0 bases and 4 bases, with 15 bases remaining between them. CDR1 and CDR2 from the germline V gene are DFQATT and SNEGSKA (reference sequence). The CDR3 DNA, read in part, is TGCAGTGCTAGAGATGGGGGGTTAAAGGGAGAGACC. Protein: CSARDGGLKGET. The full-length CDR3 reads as CSARDGGLKGETQYF.

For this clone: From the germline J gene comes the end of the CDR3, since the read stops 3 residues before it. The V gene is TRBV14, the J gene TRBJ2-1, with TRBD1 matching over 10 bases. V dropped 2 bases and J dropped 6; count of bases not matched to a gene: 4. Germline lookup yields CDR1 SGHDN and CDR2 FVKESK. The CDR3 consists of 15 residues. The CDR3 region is CASSQYGTGVNEQFF. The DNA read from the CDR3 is TGTGCCAGCAGCCAATATGGGACAGGGGTCAATGAG.

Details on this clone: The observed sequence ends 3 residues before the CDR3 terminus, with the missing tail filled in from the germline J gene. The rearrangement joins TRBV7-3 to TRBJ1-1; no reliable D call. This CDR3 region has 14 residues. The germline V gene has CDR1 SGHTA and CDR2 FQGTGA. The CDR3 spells CASSLAGGPGEAFF. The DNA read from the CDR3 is TGTGCCAGCAGCTTAGCGGGAGGGCCGGGTGAG. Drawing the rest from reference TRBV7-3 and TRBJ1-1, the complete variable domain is GAGVSQTPSNKVTEKGKYVELRCDPISGHTALYWYRQSLGQGPEFLIYFQGTGAADDSGLPNDRFFAVRPEGSVSTLKIQRTERGDSAVYLCASSLAGGPGEAFFGQGTRLTVV.

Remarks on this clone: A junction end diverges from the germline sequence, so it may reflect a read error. CDR3 DNA, as far as it was read: TGCGCCAGCAGCCAAGATCGAGGCGGACAGTCCTCCGACGAG. Translating gives CASSQDRGGQSSDE. The whole CDR3 region reads CASSQDRGGQSSDEQYF. J is TRBJ2-7 and V is TRBV4-1; the D gene is possibly TRBD1 (6 bases). Coverage ceases 3 residues before the CDR3 finishes, and the germline J gene fills in the end. The germline V gene encodes CDR1 MGHRA and CDR2 YSYEKL. CDR3 size: 17 residues.

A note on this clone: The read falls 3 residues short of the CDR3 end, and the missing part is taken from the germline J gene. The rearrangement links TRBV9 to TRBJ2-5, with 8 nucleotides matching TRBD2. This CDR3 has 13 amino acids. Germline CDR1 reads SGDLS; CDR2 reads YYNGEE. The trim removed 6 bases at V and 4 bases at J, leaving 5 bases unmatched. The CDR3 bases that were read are TGTGCCAGCAACTTAGCGGGAACAGAGACC. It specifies CASNLAGTET. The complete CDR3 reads CASNLAGTETQYF.

The CDR3 sequence: CASSEASGAANQPQHF. The CDR3 DNA, read in part, is TGTGCCAGCAGTGAAGCGTCAGGGGCGGCGAATCAGCCC. J is TRBJ1-5 and V is TRBV6-1; possibly TRBD1 for D (6 bases). Read sequence stops 3 residues before the CDR3 end, and the germline J gene provides the missing end. CDR1 and CDR2 (germline): MNHNS, SASEGT. Trimming pared 0 bases from V and 4 bases from J, leaving 13 bases between. The CDR3 has 16 residues.

The part of the CDR3 DNA that was read is TGTGCCAGCAGCCCTCGGACTAGCGGGAGGCTGGGTGAG. Encoded protein: CASSPRTSGRLGE. In full, the CDR3 is CASSPRTSGRLGEQFF. The rearrangement links TRBV9 to TRBJ2-1, with TRBD2 matching over 14 bases. The read terminates 3 residues before the CDR3 end, so the remaining end is supplied by the germline J gene. J gave up 9 bases and V 4 bases, and 9 bases lay outside the gene matches. The CDR3 totals 16 residues. Germline lookup yields CDR1 SGDLS and CDR2 YYNGEE.

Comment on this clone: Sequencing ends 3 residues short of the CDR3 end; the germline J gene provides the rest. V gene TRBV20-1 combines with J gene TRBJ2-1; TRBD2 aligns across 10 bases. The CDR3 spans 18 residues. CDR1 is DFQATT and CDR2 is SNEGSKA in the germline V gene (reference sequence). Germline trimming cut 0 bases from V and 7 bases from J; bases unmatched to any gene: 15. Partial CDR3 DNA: TGCAGTGCTAGAGATGCGAACGGGGGAGCGGGAGGGATAAATGAG. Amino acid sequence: CSARDANGGAGGINE. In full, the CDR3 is CSARDANGGAGGINEQFF.

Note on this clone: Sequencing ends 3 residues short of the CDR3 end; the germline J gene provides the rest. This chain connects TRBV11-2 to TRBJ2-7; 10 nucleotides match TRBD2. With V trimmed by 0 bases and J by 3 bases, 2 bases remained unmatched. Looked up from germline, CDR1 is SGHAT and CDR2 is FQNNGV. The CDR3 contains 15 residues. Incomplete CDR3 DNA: TGTGCCAGCAGCTTAGAAGAGCGGGAGGGCTACGAG. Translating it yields CASSLEEREGYE. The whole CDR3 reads CASSLEEREGYEQYF. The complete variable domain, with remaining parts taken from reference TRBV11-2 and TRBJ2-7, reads EAGVAQSPRYKIIEKRQSVAFWCNPISGHATLYWYQQILGQGPKLLIQFQNNGVVDDSQLPKDRFSAERLKGVDSTLKIQPAKLEDSAVYLCASSLEEREGYEQYFGPGTRLTVT.

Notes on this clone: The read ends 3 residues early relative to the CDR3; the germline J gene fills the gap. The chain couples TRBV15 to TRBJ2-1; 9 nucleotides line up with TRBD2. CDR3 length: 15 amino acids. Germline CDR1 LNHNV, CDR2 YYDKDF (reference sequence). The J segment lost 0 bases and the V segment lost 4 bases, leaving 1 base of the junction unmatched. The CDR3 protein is CATSKTSGSYNEQFF. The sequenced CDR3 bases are TGTGCCACCAGCAAGACTAGCGGCTCCTACAATGAG.

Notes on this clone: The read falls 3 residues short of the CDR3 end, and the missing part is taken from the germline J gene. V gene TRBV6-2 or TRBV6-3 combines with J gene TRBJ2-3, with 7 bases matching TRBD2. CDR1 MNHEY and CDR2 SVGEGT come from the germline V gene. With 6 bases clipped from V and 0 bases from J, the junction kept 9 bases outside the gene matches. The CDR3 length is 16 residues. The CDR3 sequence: CASREHSGKSTDTQYF. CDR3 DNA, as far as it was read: TGTGCCAGCAGGGAACACAGCGGGAAGAGCACAGATACG.

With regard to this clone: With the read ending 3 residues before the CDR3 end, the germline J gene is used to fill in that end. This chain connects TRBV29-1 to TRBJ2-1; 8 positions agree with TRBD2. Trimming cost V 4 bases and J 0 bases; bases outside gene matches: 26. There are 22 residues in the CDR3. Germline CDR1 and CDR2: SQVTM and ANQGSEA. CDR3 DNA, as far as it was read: TGCAGCGTTGTTGGGGTAGCGGGGTCTAACTCGAAACACAGGAGCTCCTACAATGAG. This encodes CSVVGVAGSNSKHRSSYNE. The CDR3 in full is CSVVGVAGSNSKHRSSYNEQFF.

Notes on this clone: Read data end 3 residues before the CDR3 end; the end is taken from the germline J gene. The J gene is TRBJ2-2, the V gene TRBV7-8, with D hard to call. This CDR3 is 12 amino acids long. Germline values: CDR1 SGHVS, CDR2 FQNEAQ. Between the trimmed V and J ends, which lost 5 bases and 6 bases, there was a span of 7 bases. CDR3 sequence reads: CASSTGSGELFF. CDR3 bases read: TGTGCCAGCAGCACCGGGTCCGGGGAG.

The CDR3 loop is CAISDGDRPDTQYF. Incomplete CDR3 DNA: TGTGCCATCAGTGATGGGGACAGACCAGATACG. The chain recombines TRBV10-3 with TRBJ2-3; TRBD1 matches 7 bases. Read coverage stops 3 residues before the CDR3 terminus; the germline J gene supplies the remainder. CDR1 is ENHRY and CDR2 is SYGVKD in the germline V gene. CDR3 length: 14 residues. Unmatched junction bases numbered 4, after V lost 3 bases and J lost 4 bases.

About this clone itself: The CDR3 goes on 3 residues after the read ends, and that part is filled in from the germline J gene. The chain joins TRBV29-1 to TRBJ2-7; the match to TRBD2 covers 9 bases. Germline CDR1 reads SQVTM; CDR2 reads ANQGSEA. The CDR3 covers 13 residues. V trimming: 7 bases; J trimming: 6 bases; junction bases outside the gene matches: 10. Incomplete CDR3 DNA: TGCAGCGCGATTAGCGGGAGATTTCGCGAG. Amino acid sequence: CSAISGRFRE. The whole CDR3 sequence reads CSAISGRFREQYF.

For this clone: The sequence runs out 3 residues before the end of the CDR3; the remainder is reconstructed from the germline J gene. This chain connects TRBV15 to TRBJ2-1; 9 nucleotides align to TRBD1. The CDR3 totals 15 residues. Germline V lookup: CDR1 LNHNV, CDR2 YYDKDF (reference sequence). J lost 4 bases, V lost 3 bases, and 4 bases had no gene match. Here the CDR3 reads CATSSSGTGYNEQFF. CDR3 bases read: TGTGCCACCAGCAGCTCAGGGACAGGGTACAATGAG.

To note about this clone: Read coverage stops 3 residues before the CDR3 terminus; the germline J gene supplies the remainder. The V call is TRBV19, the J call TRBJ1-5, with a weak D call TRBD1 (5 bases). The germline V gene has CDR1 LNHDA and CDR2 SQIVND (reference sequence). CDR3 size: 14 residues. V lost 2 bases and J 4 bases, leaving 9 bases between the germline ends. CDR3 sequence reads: CASSISGFNQPQHF. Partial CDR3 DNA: TGTGCCAGTAGTATATCAGGGTTTAATCAGCCC.

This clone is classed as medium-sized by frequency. The part of the CDR3 DNA that was read is TGTGCCAGTAGTAGCGACAGCACCTCTGGGGCCAACGTC. This gives the protein CASSSDSTSGANV. In full, the CDR3 is CASSSDSTSGANVLTF. This chain connects TRBV19 to TRBJ2-6, with a tentative D call TRBD1 (5 bases). The read terminates 3 residues before the CDR3 end, so the remaining end is supplied by the germline J gene. Germline V gene data show CDR1 as LNHDA and CDR2 as SQIVND (reference sequence). The V end was cut by 4 bases, the J end by 0 bases, with 10 bases between. The CDR3 runs 16 residues.

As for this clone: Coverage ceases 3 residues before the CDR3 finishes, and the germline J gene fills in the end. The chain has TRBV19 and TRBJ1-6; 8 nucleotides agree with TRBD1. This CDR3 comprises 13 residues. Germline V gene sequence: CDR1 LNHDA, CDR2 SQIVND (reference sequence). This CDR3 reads CATRGQGEGPLHF. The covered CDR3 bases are TGTGCCACCAGAGGACAGGGTGAGGGGCCC.

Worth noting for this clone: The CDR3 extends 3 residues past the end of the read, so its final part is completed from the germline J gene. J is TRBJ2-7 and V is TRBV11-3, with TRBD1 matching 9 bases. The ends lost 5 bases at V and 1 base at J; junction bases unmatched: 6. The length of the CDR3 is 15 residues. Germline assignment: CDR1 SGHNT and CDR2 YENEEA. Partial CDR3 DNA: TGTGCCAGCAGCAAGGGACAGGGAAATTCCTACGAG. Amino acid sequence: CASSKGQGNSYE. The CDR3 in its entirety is CASSKGQGNSYEQYF.